The T cell receptor (beta chain) under discussion was sequenced for a study of graft-versus-host responses after intestinal transplantation. Study details: Multivisceral, liver-intestinal, or isolated intestinal transplants were performed in recipients. Anti-thymocyte globulin served as induction for all recipients, who then took tacrolimus and steroids for approximately 3 years.

Turning to this clone: The antigen is unknown.

Germline values: CDR1 MNHEY, CDR2 SVGAGI. The CDR3 consists of 15 residues. With 2 bases clipped from V and 13 bases from J, the junction kept 9 bases outside the gene matches. Produced via immunoSEQ multiplex PCR; TCRdb's table is partial and in-frame only. The sample records about 89,000 clones, approximately 94% being singletons. Specimen: unstimulated CD4+ T cells sorted from spleen or lymph node cells, collected before transplant. This rearrangement joins TRBV6-5 to TRBJ2-7, with 15 bases aligning to TRBD2. This sequence originates from a human donor who was the organ donor for an intestinal transplant. CDR3 sequence reads: CASSYTRTSGGARYF. The CDR3 DNA sequence: TGTGCCAGCAGTTACACCCGGACTAGCGGGGGGGCTCGATACTTC.